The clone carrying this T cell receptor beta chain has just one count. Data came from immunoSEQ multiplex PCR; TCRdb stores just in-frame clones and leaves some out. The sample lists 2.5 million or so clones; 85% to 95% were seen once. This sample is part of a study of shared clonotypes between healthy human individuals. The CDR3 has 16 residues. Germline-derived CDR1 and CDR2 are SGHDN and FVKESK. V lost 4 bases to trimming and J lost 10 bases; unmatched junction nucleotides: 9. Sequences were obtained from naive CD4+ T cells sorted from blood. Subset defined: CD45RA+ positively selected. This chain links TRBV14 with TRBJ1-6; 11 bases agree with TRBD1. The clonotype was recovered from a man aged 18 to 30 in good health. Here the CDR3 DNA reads TGTGCCAGCAGCCCGGGACAGGGGGTTCCCCTCTCACCCCTCCACTTT. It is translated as CASSPGQGVPLSPLHF.